This T cell receptor (beta chain) comes out of a study of blood T cell repertoires in COVID-19. Study context: Spain, Italy and the United States supplied samples that represented acute and convalescent COVID-19.

Original data processing: Amplification with reference gene primers provided the estimates of nucleated cell counts. Assay: immunoSEQ multiplex PCR; the TCRdb copy retains only in-frame clones and omits some. V, J and clone size derive from that table, while D and trimming were established from the DNA sequence. The sample records some 180,000 clones, around 76% being singletons. Patients at the Seattle site were enrolled during active infection and followed longitudinally. This TCR came from a woman aged 60-75 years with COVID-19, enrolled during active disease. The material sequenced was peripheral blood.

CDR3 region: CASSQIEGRGSGANVLTF. CDR3 DNA: TGTGCCAGCAGTCAGATCGAGGGAAGAGGGTCTGGGGCCAACGTCCTGACTTTC. The chain has TRBV6-6 and TRBJ2-6; TRBD2 is a possible D gene (5 bases). The V gene's germline CDR1 is MNHNY and CDR2 SVGAGI (reference sequence). The length of the CDR3 is 18 residues. Trimming shortened V by 5 bases and J by 1 base, and 18 bases separated the two germline ends.